These T cell receptor beta chains were read from a single sample in a study of TIL therapy for anti-PD-1-resistant metastatic lung cancer. TCRdb keeps only in-frame clones here, not all; method: immunoSEQ multiplex PCR. The sample includes more than 90,000 clones, under 70% of them seen just once. Sequences were derived from tumor tissue, sampled at baseline. The receptors come from a person aged 25-79 years with non-small cell lung cancer. CDR3s include the opening cysteine and the closing phenylalanine or tryptophan. A D gene is named only where the DNA matches it firmly. Size is omitted from some rows. Given values are once, few, many or a class for expanded clones.

size	V	J	D	CDR3	DNA
-	TRBV6-1	TRBJ1-6	-	CASSEALWGQRNSPLHF	TGTGCCAGCAGTGAAGCGCTTTGGGGGCAACGTAATTCACCCCTCCACTTT
-	TRBV7-6	TRBJ2-5	TRBD2	CASSPNIPLAGVGETQYF	TGTGCCAGCAGCCCAAATATACCATTAGCGGGAGTAGGAGAGACCCAGTACTTC
-	TRBV11-2	TRBJ1-3	-	CASGESLSGNTIYF	TGTGCCAGCGGGGAAAGCCTGTCTGGAAACACCATATATTTT
once	TRBV19	TRBJ2-6	TRBD2	CASSMGEGWTGLTF	TGTGCCAGTAGTATGGGGGAGGGATGGACTGGCCTGACTTTC
-	TRBV20-1	TRBJ2-1	-	CSANRGEQFF	TGCAGTGCTAATCGGGGTGAGCAGTTCTTC
-	TRBV19	TRBJ2-1	-	CASTLQHWDTNEQFF	TGTGCCAGTACCTTACAGCACTGGGACACCAATGAGCAGTTCTTC
-	TRBV6-6	TRBJ2-2	-	CASSGLSHTGELFF	TGTGCCAGCTCAGGGCTTAGTCACACCGGGGAGCTGTTTTTT
-	TRBV13	TRBJ1-1	-	CASSTRGRDVNTEAFF	TGTGCCAGCAGCACTCGCGGGCGGGATGTGAACACTGAAGCTTTCTTT
-	TRBV2	TRBJ2-7	-	CASTQRGYEQYF	TGTGCCAGCACCCAGAGGGGTTACGAGCAGTACTTC
-	TRBV7-2	TRBJ2-1	-	CASSSELLAADEQFF	TGTGCCAGCAGCTCAGAACTGCTAGCAGCTGATGAGCAGTTCTTC
once	TRBV7-2	TRBJ2-1	-	CASSGRTFGAGEQFF	TGTGCCAGCAGCGGAAGGACCTTTGGTGCGGGGGAGCAGTTCTTC